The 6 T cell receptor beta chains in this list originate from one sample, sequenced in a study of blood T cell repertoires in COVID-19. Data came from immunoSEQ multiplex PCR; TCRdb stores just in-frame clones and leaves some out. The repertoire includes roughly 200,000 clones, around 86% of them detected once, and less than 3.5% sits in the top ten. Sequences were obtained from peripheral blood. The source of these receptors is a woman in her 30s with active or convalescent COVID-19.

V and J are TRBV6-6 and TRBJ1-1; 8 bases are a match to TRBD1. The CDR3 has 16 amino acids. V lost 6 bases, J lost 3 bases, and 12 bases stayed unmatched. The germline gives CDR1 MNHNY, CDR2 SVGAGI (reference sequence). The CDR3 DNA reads TGTGCCAGCAGCGGAGGGAGACAACAGGGGGACACTGAAGCTTTCTTT. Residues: CASSGGRQQGDTEAFF.

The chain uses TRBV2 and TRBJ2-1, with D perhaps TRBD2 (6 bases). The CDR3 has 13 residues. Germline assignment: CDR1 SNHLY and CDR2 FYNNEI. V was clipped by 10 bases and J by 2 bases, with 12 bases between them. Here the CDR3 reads CATTGDPYNEQFF. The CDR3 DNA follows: TGTGCCACCACGGGGGACCCCTACAATGAGCAGTTCTTC.

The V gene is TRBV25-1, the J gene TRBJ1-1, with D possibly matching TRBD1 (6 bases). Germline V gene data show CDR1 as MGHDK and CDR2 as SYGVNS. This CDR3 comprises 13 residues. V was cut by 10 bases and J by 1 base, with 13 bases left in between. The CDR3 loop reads CATSGQENTEAFF. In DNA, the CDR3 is TGTGCCACATCGGGACAAGAGAACACTGAAGCTTTCTTT.

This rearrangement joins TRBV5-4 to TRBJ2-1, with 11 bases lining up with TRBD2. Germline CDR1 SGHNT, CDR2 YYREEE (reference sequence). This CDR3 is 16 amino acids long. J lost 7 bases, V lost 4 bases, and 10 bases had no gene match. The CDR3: CASSPETSGGPNEQFF. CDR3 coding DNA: TGTGCCAGCAGCCCCGAAACTAGCGGGGGCCCTAATGAGCAGTTCTTC.

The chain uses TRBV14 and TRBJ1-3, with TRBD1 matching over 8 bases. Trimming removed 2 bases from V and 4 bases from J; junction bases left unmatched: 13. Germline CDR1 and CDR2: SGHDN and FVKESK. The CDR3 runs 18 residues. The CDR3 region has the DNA TGTGCCAGCAGCCAAACAGCCCGACAGGGGTCCCTCGGAAACACCATATATTTT. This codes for CASSQTARQGSLGNTIYF.

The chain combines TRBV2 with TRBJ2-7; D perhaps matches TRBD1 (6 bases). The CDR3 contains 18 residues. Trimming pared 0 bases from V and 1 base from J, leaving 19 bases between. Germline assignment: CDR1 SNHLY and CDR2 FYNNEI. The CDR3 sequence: CASSEAPQTGVTSYEQYF. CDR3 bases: TGTGCCAGCAGTGAAGCTCCCCAGACAGGCGTAACATCCTACGAGCAGTACTTC. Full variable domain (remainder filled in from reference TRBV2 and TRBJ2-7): EPEVTQTPSHQVTQMGQEVILRCVPISNHLYFYWYRQILGQKVEFLVSFYNNEISEKSEIFDDQFSVERPDGSNFTLKIRSTKLEDSAMYFCASSEAPQTGVTSYEQYFGPGTRLTVT.